This T cell receptor beta chain was retrieved from a study of blood T cells in healthy people across ages. Study observations and caveats: Investigators viewed diversity estimates from one million T cells as underestimates, the study reported.

A second PCR of about 7 to 12 cycles used a sample-barcoded 5' primer and a J-beta primer mix. Using its own MiXCR run on the 5' RACE reads, TCRdb lists one record per CDR3 protein. The table has some 1.4 million distinct CDR3 sequences, around 39% seen once. Comment on this clonotype: Antigen: not known.

Material for sequencing was blood. The clonotype was recovered from a young woman in good health.

CDR3 sequence reads: CASSTLTSGIADTQYF. The DNA for the CDR3 is TGTGCCAGCAGCACCCTGACTAGCGGGATCGCAGATACGCAGTATTTT. V gene TRBV11-2 combines with J gene TRBJ2-3; 11 bases match TRBD2. Germline V gene lookup returns CDR1 SGHAT and CDR2 FQNNGV. This CDR3 spans 16 amino acids. J lost 4 bases, V lost 5 bases, and 8 bases had no gene match.